The 16 T cell receptor beta chains presented below share a single source sample, sequenced in a study of cytomegalovirus exposure and HLA in healthy donors. 60 Vbeta and 13 Jbeta primers were used in PCR. This table comes from immunoSEQ multiplex PCR, and its TCRdb copy is limited to in-frame clones, with some not included. The sample records more than 100,000 clones, roughly 89% being singletons. The material sequenced was PBMCs. These receptors all come from a woman in her thirties in good health and CMV-seronegative.

This chain uses TRBV9 with TRBJ2-2; 7 bases match TRBD2. CDR1 is SGDLS, CDR2 YYNGEE, per germline. The CDR3 has 16 residues. The J segment lost 1 base and the V segment lost 7 bases, leaving 10 bases of the junction unmatched. CDR3 region: CASGYTGGGNTGELFF. DNA for the CDR3: TGTGCCAGCGGCTACACTGGGGGGGGGAACACCGGGGAGCTGTTTTTT.

The rearrangement links TRBV4-1 to TRBJ2-5; possible D gene TRBD1, 6 bases. This CDR3 region has 16 residues. Trimming took 1 base from V and 1 from J, leaving 13 bases between them. Germline CDR1 MGHRA, CDR2 YSYEKL. The DNA for the CDR3 is TGCGCCAGCAGCCAAGCCTTACTAGGGGGCCAAGAGACCCAGTACTTC. Residues: CASSQALLGGQETQYF.

V gene TRBV9 combines with J gene TRBJ2-5; a weak D match, TRBD2 (6 bases). V lost 0 bases and J 4 bases, leaving 13 bases between the germline ends. Germline V gene sequence: CDR1 SGDLS, CDR2 YYNGEE. The length of the CDR3 is 15 residues. DNA for the CDR3: TGTGCCAGCAGCGTAGCGGAGGGGAGGCGAGAGACCCAGTACTTC. It codes for CASSVAEGRRETQYF.

This clone was detected a few times. The rearrangement joins TRBV5-1 to TRBJ2-1; D may be TRBD2 (5 bases). Per germline, CDR1 SGHRS and CDR2 YFSETQ. V was pared by 4 bases and J by 0 bases, with 11 bases between. The CDR3 contains 15 residues. The CDR3 DNA reads as TGCGCCAGCAGCCCTGAGCGGATCTCCTACAATGAGCAGTTCTTC. As protein: CASSPERISYNEQFF.

CDR3 sequence reads: CASSSPPGIQETQYF. Here the CDR3 DNA reads TGTGCCAGCAGCTCCCCACCGGGAATCCAAGAGACCCAGTACTTC. The rearrangement uses TRBV7-2 and TRBJ2-5, with D perhaps matching TRBD2 (5 bases). Per germline, CDR1 SGHTA and CDR2 FQGNSA. CDR3 length equals 15 residues. Trimming took off 4 bases at V and 1 base at J, with 13 bases between the two ends.

The sample holds many counts of this clone. J is TRBJ2-3 and V is TRBV6-4, with 13 positions matching TRBD2. Trimming took 5 bases from V and 4 from J; bases not matched to a gene: 6. Germline assignment: CDR1 MRHNA and CDR2 SNTAGT. There are 16 residues in the CDR3. CDR3 sequence reads: CASSRTSGGSADTQYF. CDR3 in DNA: TGTGCCAGCAGTAGGACTAGCGGGGGTTCAGCAGATACGCAGTATTTT.

This clone is a singleton in its sample. This sequence joins TRBV28 and TRBJ2-7; 7 bases line up with TRBD1. J was trimmed by 0 bases and V by 4 bases; bases with no gene match: 9. The CDR3 extends over 16 amino acids. CDR1 is MDHEN and CDR2 is SYDVKM in the germline V gene. The CDR3 sequence: CASSSGGPSVSYEQYF. The CDR3 DNA reads as TGTGCCAGCAGTTCAGGGGGACCCTCGGTCTCCTACGAGCAGTACTTC.

J is TRBJ1-3 and V is TRBV13; 7 bases map to TRBD1. This CDR3 region has 15 residues. With V trimmed by 6 bases and J by 4 bases, 9 bases remained unmatched. Germline loops: CDR1 PRHDT, CDR2 FYEKMQ (reference sequence). The CDR3 region has the DNA TGTGCCAGCAGGAGACAGGGAGGTGGAGGAAACACCATATATTTT. Translating it yields CASRRQGGGGNTIYF.

This clone was counted only a few times. The V gene is TRBV15, the J gene TRBJ2-3, with 14 nucleotides matching TRBD2. V lost 6 bases, J lost 4 bases, and 3 bases stayed unmatched. This CDR3 has 15 amino acids. Germline CDR1 reads LNHNV; CDR2 reads YYDKDF (reference sequence). The CDR3 coding sequence is TGTGCCACCAGGGGACTAGCGGGAGCCTCAGATACGCAGTATTTT. This translates into CATRGLAGASDTQYF.

The gene calls are TRBV4-3 and TRBJ1-2; TRBD1 is a possible D gene (6 bases). Trimming removed 4 bases at V and 5 bases at J, with 14 bases between. The CDR3 sequence is 14 residues long. Germline loops: CDR1 LGHNA, CDR2 YSLEER. CDR3 sequence (DNA): TGCGCCAGCAGCCGGGGGGGGGCAAATTATGGCTACACCTTC. It codes for CASSRGGANYGYTF.

The CDR3 loop reads CASSSSFTHRGRREQYF. The CDR3 DNA is TGTGCCAGCAGTTCCTCTTTCACACACAGGGGGCGCCGCGAGCAGTACTTC. V usage is TRBV28 and J usage is TRBJ2-7; TRBD1 aligns across 9 bases. In germline, CDR1 is MDHEN, CDR2 SYDVKM. This CDR3 comprises 17 residues. Losses at the gene ends were 4 bases for V and 6 bases for J; bases not matched to a gene: 16.

The V and J genes are TRBV4-3 and TRBJ2-3; TRBD2 matches at 8 bases. The CDR3 has 17 residues. Germline lookup yields CDR1 LGHNA and CDR2 YSLEER. The ends lost 0 bases at V and 3 bases at J; junction bases unmatched: 8. As DNA, the CDR3 is TGCGCCAGCAGCCAAGAACTGTGGCTAGCGGGTACAGATACGCAGTATTTT. This codes for CASSQELWLAGTDTQYF.

The rearrangement links TRBV2 to TRBJ1-4; the D gene is possibly TRBD1 (5 bases). The CDR3 spans 15 residues. Per germline, CDR1 SNHLY and CDR2 FYNNEI. V was clipped by 4 bases and J by 10 bases, with 19 bases between them. CDR3 sequence: CASSVGSRRGGKLFF. In nucleotides, the CDR3 is TGTGCCAGCAGTGTAGGCAGCCGGAGGGGTGGAAAACTGTTTTTT.

The chain has TRBV7-3 and TRBJ2-2; weak D call: TRBD2 (5 bases). Germline V CDR1 and CDR2: SGHTA, FQGTGA. V gave up 3 bases and J gave up 7 bases, with 9 bases separating them. This CDR3 contains 13 residues. The CDR3 spells CASSLIEGGELFF. CDR3 DNA: TGTGCCAGCAGCTTGATCGAGGGCGGGGAGCTGTTTTTT.

This clone was observed a handful of times. The rearrangement links TRBV2 to TRBJ2-7; 7 nucleotides align to TRBD2. CDR3 length: 14 amino acids. Unmatched junction bases numbered 0, after V lost 0 bases and J lost 1 base. In germline, CDR1 is SNHLY, CDR2 FYNNEI. CDR3 nucleotides: TGTGCCAGCAGTGAAGCGGGGGGGTCCTACGAGCAGTACTTC. Translated, it gives CASSEAGGSYEQYF.

The gene calls are TRBV2 and TRBJ2-7; TRBD1 might be the D (5 bases). The length of the CDR3 is 17 residues. Germline V gene data show CDR1 as SNHLY and CDR2 as FYNNEI. V was trimmed by 2 bases and J by 3 bases, leaving 20 bases between them. CDR3 nucleotide sequence: TGTGCCAGCAGTGAACCAGCCGCAGGGAACCCACTCTACGAGCAGTACTTC. It specifies CASSEPAAGNPLYEQYF.